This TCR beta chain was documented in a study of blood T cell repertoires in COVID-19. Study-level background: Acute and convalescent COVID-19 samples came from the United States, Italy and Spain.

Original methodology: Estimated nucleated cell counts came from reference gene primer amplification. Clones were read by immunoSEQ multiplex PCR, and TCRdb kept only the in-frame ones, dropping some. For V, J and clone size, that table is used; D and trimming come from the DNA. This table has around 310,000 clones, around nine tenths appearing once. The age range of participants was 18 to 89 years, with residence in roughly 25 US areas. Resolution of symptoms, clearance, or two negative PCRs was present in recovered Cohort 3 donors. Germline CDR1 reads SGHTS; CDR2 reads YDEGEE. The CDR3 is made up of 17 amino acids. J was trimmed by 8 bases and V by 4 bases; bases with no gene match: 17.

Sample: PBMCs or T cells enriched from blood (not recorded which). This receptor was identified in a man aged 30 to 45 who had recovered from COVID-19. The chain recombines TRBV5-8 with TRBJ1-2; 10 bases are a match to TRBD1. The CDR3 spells CASSTGTGEPRDRGYTF. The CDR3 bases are TGTGCCAGCAGCACCGGGACAGGGGAGCCTCGGGATCGGGGCTACACCTTC.